A selection of T cell receptor beta chains follows, all from one sample in a study of OX40 agonist ivuxolimab in advanced cancers. TCRdb keeps only in-frame clones here, not all; method: immunoSEQ multiplex PCR. The table has about 43,000 clones, 80% seen once. The starting material was CD4+ or CD8+ T cells sorted from blood, obtained in a trial of the OX40 agonist ivuxolimab. These receptors were collected from an adult with an advanced solid tumor such as melanoma, head and neck, liver or kidney cancer. CDR3s include the opening cysteine and the closing phenylalanine or tryptophan. The order of the fields is clone size, J gene, V gene, D gene, CDR3 protein, CDR3 DNA. D genes are given only for firm matches. Size is omitted from some rows. Given values are once, few, many or a class for expanded clones.

clone size: .
J gene: TRBJ1-6
V gene: TRBV28
D gene: TRBD1
CDR3 protein: CASRGQGNSPLHF
CDR3 DNA: TGTGCCAGCAGGGGACAGGGGAATTCACCCCTCCACTTT

clone size: .
J gene: TRBJ2-5
V gene: TRBV7-7
D gene: .
CDR3 protein: CASSSDPPGRETQYF
CDR3 DNA: TGTGCTAGCAGCTCCGACCCGCCGGGTCGGGAGACCCAGTACTTC

clone size: .
J gene: TRBJ1-1
V gene: TRBV7-6
D gene: .
CDR3 protein: CASSPRPGTTLGTEAFF
CDR3 DNA: TGTGCCAGTAGCCCCCGTCCCGGGACTACTTTGGGTACTGAAGCTTTCTTT

clone size: .
J gene: TRBJ1-5
V gene: TRBV6-6
D gene: .
CDR3 protein: CASSYSLQPQHF
CDR3 DNA: TGTGCCAGCAGTTACTCCCTACAGCCCCAGCATTTT

clone size: .
J gene: TRBJ1-5
V gene: TRBV7-9
D gene: .
CDR3 protein: CASSPVGGFDQPQHF
CDR3 DNA: TGTGCCAGCAGCCCCGTGGGGGGTTTTGATCAGCCCCAGCATTTT

clone size: .
J gene: TRBJ1-2
V gene: TRBV4-3
D gene: TRBD1
CDR3 protein: CASSQDRGPVGFYGYTF
CDR3 DNA: TGCGCCAGCAGCCAAGATAGGGGGCCGGTTGGGTTCTATGGCTACACCTTC

clone size: .
J gene: TRBJ1-3
V gene: TRBV19
D gene: .
CDR3 protein: CASRSGNTIYF
CDR3 DNA: TGTGCCAGTAGGTCTGGAAACACCATATATTTT

clone size: .
J gene: TRBJ2-7
V gene: TRBV6-1
D gene: TRBD1
CDR3 protein: CASSWDRGDEQYF
CDR3 DNA: TGTGCCAGCAGTTGGGACAGGGGAGATGAGCAGTACTTC

clone size: .
J gene: TRBJ2-4
V gene: TRBV5-8
D gene: .
CDR3 protein: CASRIRALSKNIQYF
CDR3 DNA: TGTGCCAGCAGAATCAGGGCCCTCTCCAAAAACATTCAGTACTTC

clone size: .
J gene: TRBJ2-7
V gene: TRBV15
D gene: .
CDR3 protein: CATSRDPGPTSEQYF
CDR3 DNA: TGTGCCACCAGCAGAGATCCCGGACCGACCTCCGAGCAGTACTTC

clone size: .
J gene: TRBJ2-1
V gene: TRBV29-1
D gene: TRBD1
CDR3 protein: CSARQGVNEQFF
CDR3 DNA: TGCAGCGCCAGACAGGGTGTGAATGAGCAGTTCTTC

clone size: .
J gene: TRBJ2-7
V gene: TRBV6-5
D gene: .
CDR3 protein: CASGTYEQYF
CDR3 DNA: TGTGCCAGCGGCACCTACGAGCAGTACTTC

clone size: few
J gene: TRBJ1-1
V gene: TRBV19
D gene: TRBD1
CDR3 protein: CASSLQGMNTEAFF
CDR3 DNA: TGTGCCAGTAGTCTACAGGGGATGAACACTGAAGCTTTCTTT

clone size: .
J gene: TRBJ2-1
V gene: TRBV2
D gene: .
CDR3 protein: CASSEWGYEQFF
CDR3 DNA: TGTGCCAGCAGCGAATGGGGATATGAGCAGTTCTTC

clone size: .
J gene: TRBJ1-1
V gene: TRBV5-1
D gene: TRBD1
CDR3 protein: CASSLQSTGGNTEAFF
CDR3 DNA: TGCGCCAGCAGCCTTCAGTCGACAGGGGGGAACACTGAAGCTTTCTTT

clone size: few
J gene: TRBJ1-2
V gene: TRBV6-1
D gene: .
CDR3 protein: CASSEGLYGYTF
CDR3 DNA: TGTGCCAGCAGTGAAGGATTGTATGGCTACACCTTC

clone size: .
J gene: TRBJ2-3
V gene: TRBV6-4
D gene: .
CDR3 protein: CASSDSRGGGTSTDTQYF
CDR3 DNA: TGTGCCAGCAGTGACTCGAGAGGAGGGGGGACAAGCACAGATACGCAGTATTTT

clone size: .
J gene: TRBJ2-7
V gene: TRBV30
D gene: TRBD2
CDR3 protein: CAWSGGLAYEQYF
CDR3 DNA: TGTGCCTGGAGTGGAGGACTAGCTTACGAGCAGTACTTC

clone size: .
J gene: TRBJ1-1
V gene: TRBV7-9
D gene: TRBD1
CDR3 protein: CASSPATGGIGTEAFF
CDR3 DNA: TGTGCCAGCAGCCCAGCGACAGGGGGCATCGGCACTGAAGCTTTCTTT

clone size: once
J gene: TRBJ1-2
V gene: TRBV5-1
D gene: .
CDR3 protein: CASSLHEPNYGYTF
CDR3 DNA: TGCGCCAGTAGTCTCCACGAACCTAACTATGGCTACACCTTC

clone size: .
J gene: TRBJ2-5
V gene: TRBV5-6
D gene: TRBD1
CDR3 protein: CASNPTGMETQYF
CDR3 DNA: TGTGCCAGCAACCCGACAGGGATGGAGACCCAGTACTTC

clone size: .
J gene: TRBJ2-1
V gene: TRBV7-3
D gene: TRBD2
CDR3 protein: CASSFAGGHLDEQFF
CDR3 DNA: TGTGCCAGCAGCTTCGCGGGGGGCCATTTGGATGAGCAGTTCTTC

clone size: .
J gene: TRBJ1-6
V gene: TRBV7-2
D gene: .
CDR3 protein: CASSLLERSGARKSPLHF
CDR3 DNA: TGTGCCAGCAGCTTATTGGAACGATCAGGGGCTCGGAAATCACCCCTCCACTTT

clone size: .
J gene: TRBJ2-3
V gene: TRBV2
D gene: TRBD2
CDR3 protein: CASSAPPGLGVRTDTQYF
CDR3 DNA: TGTGCCAGCAGTGCCCCCCCGGGACTAGGGGTCCGCACAGATACGCAGTATTTT

clone size: .
J gene: TRBJ2-1
V gene: TRBV30
D gene: .
CDR3 protein: CAWSPSFRFEQFF
CDR3 DNA: TGTGCCTGGAGCCCTTCTTTTAGATTTGAGCAGTTCTTC

clone size: .
J gene: TRBJ1-3
V gene: TRBV7-7
D gene: .
CDR3 protein: CASSLSTSGNTIYF
CDR3 DNA: TGTGCCAGCAGCTTAAGCACCTCTGGAAACACCATATATTTT

clone size: .
J gene: TRBJ1-5
V gene: TRBV27
D gene: .
CDR3 protein: CASRKGGSNQPQHF
CDR3 DNA: TGTGCCAGCAGGAAGGGAGGGAGCAATCAGCCCCAGCATTTT

clone size: .
J gene: TRBJ1-5
V gene: TRBV6-4
D gene: .
CDR3 protein: CAPRGTLKNQPQHF
CDR3 DNA: TGTGCGCCGCGGGGCACGCTGAAGAATCAGCCCCAGCATTTT

clone size: .
J gene: TRBJ1-1
V gene: TRBV7-2
D gene: .
CDR3 protein: CASRQDPSTEAFF
CDR3 DNA: TGTGCCAGCAGGCAAGACCCCTCGACTGAAGCTTTCTTT

clone size: medium-sized
J gene: TRBJ1-6
V gene: TRBV6-6
D gene: TRBD1
CDR3 protein: CASSYRQQGKNSPLHF
CDR3 DNA: TGTGCCAGCAGTTACCGCCAACAGGGGAAGAATTCACCCCTCCACTTT

clone size: .
J gene: TRBJ1-6
V gene: TRBV11-2
D gene: .
CDR3 protein: CASSLTARGNSPLHF
CDR3 DNA: TGTGCCAGCAGCTTAACGGCCCGGGGTAATTCACCCCTCCACTTT

clone size: .
J gene: TRBJ2-1
V gene: TRBV6-5
D gene: TRBD2
CDR3 protein: CASGRSGGNNEQFF
CDR3 DNA: TGTGCCAGCGGGAGGTCGGGAGGGAACAATGAGCAGTTCTTC

clone size: .
J gene: TRBJ1-5
V gene: TRBV2
D gene: TRBD1
CDR3 protein: CASSAEGGQGNQPQHF
CDR3 DNA: TGTGCCAGCAGCGCCGAAGGGGGACAGGGCAATCAGCCCCAGCATTTT

clone size: .
J gene: TRBJ2-2
V gene: TRBV6-5
D gene: .
CDR3 protein: CASSPRGSNTGELFF
CDR3 DNA: TGTGCCAGCAGCCCTCGGGGGTCGAACACCGGGGAGCTGTTTTTT

clone size: once
J gene: TRBJ2-7
V gene: TRBV10-1
D gene: .
CDR3 protein: CASSDREGDSTFYEQYF
CDR3 DNA: TGCGCCAGCAGTGATCGGGAGGGGGACAGTACCTTCTACGAGCAGTACTTC

clone size: .
J gene: TRBJ2-1
V gene: TRBV9
D gene: TRBD2
CDR3 protein: CASSVSSTSGFYNEQFF
CDR3 DNA: TGTGCCAGCAGCGTATCGTCTACTAGCGGGTTTTATAATGAGCAGTTCTTC

clone size: .
J gene: TRBJ2-5
V gene: TRBV10-3
D gene: .
CDR3 protein: CATQQGAEETQYF
CDR3 DNA: TGTGCGACCCAGCAAGGGGCCGAAGAGACCCAGTACTTC

clone size: .
J gene: TRBJ2-2
V gene: TRBV18
D gene: .
CDR3 protein: CASSPSSGAITGELFF
CDR3 DNA: TGTGCCAGTTCCCCTAGCTCAGGGGCGATCACCGGGGAGCTGTTTTTT

clone size: .
J gene: TRBJ2-1
V gene: TRBV9
D gene: TRBD2
CDR3 protein: CASSEGLAGGPLGSYNEQFF
CDR3 DNA: TGTGCCAGCAGCGAGGGACTAGCGGGAGGGCCATTGGGGTCCTACAATGAGCAGTTCTTC

clone size: .
J gene: TRBJ1-2
V gene: TRBV18
D gene: TRBD1
CDR3 protein: CASSPPALKTDRANYGYTF
CDR3 DNA: TGTGCCAGCTCACCACCGGCCCTCAAGACGGACAGGGCCAACTATGGCTACACCTTC

clone size: once
J gene: TRBJ2-3
V gene: TRBV2
D gene: .
CDR3 protein: CASRAREGRLTDTQYF
CDR3 DNA: TGTGCCAGCCGGGCACGAGAGGGACGGCTCACAGATACGCAGTATTTT

clone size: once
J gene: TRBJ1-5
V gene: TRBV7-2
D gene: .
CDR3 protein: CASSPGWAYNQPQHF
CDR3 DNA: TGTGCCAGCAGCCCCGGTTGGGCCTACAATCAGCCCCAGCATTTT

clone size: .
J gene: TRBJ1-1
V gene: TRBV2
D gene: .
CDR3 protein: CASSETGRSMNTEAFF
CDR3 DNA: TGTGCCAGCAGTGAAACAGGCAGATCCATGAACACTGAAGCTTTCTTT

clone size: .
J gene: TRBJ1-1
V gene: TRBV6-6
D gene: TRBD1
CDR3 protein: CASSYPDRGNTEAFF
CDR3 DNA: TGTGCCAGCAGTTACCCGGACAGGGGGAACACTGAAGCTTTCTTT

clone size: .
J gene: TRBJ1-1
V gene: TRBV11-2
D gene: .
CDR3 protein: CASSLKGLAEAFF
CDR3 DNA: TGTGCCAGCAGCTTAAAAGGGTTAGCTGAAGCTTTCTTT

clone size: .
J gene: TRBJ1-2
V gene: TRBV6-4
D gene: .
CDR3 protein: CASSEYRQGRGYTF
CDR3 DNA: TGTGCCAGCAGTGAATATAGGCAGGGCCGAGGCTACACCTTC

clone size: .
J gene: TRBJ2-6
V gene: TRBV5-1
D gene: .
CDR3 protein: CASSLGPHSGANVLTF
CDR3 DNA: TGCGCCAGCAGCTTAGGGCCCCACTCTGGGGCCAACGTCCTGACTTTC

clone size: medium-sized
J gene: TRBJ1-3
V gene: TRBV27
D gene: TRBD1
CDR3 protein: CASKGAASGNTIYF
CDR3 DNA: TGTGCCAGCAAGGGGGCGGCCTCTGGAAACACCATATATTTT